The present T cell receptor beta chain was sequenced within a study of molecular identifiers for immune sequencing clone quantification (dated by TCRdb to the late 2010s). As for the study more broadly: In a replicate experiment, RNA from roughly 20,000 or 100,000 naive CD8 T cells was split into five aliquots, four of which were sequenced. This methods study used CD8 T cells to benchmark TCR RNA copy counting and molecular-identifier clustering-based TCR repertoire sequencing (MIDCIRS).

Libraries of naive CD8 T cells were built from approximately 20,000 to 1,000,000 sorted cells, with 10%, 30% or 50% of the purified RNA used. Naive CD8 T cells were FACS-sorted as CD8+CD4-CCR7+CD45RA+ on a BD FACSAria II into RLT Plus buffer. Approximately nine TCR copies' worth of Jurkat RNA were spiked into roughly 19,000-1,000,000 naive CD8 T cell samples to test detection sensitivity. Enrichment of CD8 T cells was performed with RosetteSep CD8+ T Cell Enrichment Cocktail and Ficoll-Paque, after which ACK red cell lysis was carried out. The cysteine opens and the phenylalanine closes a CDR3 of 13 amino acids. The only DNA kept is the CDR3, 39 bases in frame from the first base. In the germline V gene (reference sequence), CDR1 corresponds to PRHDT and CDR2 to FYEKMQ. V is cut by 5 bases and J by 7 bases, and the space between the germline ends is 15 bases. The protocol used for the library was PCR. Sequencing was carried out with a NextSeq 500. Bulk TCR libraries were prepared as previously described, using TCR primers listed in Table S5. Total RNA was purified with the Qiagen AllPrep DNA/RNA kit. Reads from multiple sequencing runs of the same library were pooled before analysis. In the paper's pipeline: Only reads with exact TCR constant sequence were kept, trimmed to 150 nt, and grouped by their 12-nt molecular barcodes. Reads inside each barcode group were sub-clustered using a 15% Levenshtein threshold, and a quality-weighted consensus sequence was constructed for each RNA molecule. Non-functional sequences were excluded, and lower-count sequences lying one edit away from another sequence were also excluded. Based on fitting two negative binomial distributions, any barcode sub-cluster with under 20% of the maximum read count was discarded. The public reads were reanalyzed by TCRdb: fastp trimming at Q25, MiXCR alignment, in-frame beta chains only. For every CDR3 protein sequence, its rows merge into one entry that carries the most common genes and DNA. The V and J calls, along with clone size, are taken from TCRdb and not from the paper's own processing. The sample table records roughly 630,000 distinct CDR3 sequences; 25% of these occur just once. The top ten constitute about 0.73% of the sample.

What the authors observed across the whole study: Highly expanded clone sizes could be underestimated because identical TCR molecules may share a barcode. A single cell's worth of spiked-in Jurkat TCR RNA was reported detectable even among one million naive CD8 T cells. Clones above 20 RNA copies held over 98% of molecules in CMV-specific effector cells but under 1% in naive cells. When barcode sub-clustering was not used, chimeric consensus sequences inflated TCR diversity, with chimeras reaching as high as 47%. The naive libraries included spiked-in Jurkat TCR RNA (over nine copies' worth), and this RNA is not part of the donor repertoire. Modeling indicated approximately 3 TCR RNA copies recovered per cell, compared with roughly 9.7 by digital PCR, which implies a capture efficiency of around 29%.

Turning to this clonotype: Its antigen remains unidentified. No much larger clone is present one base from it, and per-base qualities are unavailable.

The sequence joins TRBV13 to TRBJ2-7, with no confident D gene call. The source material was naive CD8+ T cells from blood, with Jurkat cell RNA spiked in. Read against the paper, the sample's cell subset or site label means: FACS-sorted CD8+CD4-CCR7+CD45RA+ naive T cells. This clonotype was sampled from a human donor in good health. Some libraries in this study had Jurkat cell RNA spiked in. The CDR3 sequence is CASSPLSPREQYF. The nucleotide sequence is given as TGTGCCAGCAGCCCCCTTTCTCCCCGGGAGCAGTACTTC.